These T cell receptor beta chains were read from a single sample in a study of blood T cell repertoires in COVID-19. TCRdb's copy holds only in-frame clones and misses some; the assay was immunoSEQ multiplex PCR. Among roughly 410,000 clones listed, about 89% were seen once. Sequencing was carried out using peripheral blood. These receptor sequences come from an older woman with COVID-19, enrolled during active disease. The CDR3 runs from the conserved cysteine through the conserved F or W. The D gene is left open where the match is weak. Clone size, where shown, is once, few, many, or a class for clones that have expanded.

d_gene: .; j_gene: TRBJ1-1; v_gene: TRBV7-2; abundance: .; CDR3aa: CASSLMAPGTNTEAFF; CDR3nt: TGTGCCAGCAGCTTAATGGCCCCGGGAACGAACACTGAAGCTTTCTTT
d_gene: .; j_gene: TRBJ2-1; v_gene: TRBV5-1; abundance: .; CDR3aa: CASSEHHPNEQFF; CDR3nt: TGCGCCAGCAGCGAGCACCACCCGAATGAGCAGTTCTTC
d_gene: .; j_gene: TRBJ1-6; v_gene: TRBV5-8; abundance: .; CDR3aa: CASSLKGLAYNSPLHF; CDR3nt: TGTGCCAGCAGCTTGAAGGGGTTGGCCTATAATTCACCCCTCCACTTT
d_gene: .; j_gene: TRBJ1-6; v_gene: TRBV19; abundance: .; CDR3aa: CASSRWQGRGSPLHF; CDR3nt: TGTGCCAGTAGTAGGTGGCAGGGGAGGGGTTCACCCCTCCACTTT
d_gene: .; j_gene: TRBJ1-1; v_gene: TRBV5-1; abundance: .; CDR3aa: CASSLKWQGGNTEAFF; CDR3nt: TGCGCCAGCAGCTTGAAATGGCAGGGTGGGAACACTGAAGCTTTCTTT
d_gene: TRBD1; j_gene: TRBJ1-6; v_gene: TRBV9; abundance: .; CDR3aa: CASRRSGQGNSPLHF; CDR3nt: TGTGCCAGCCGCCGGTCCGGACAGGGGAATTCACCCCTCCACTTT
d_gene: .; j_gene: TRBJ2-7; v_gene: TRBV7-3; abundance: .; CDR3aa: CASSLTPGAYEQYF; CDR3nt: TGTGCCAGCAGCTTAACCCCGGGGGCCTACGAGCAGTACTTC
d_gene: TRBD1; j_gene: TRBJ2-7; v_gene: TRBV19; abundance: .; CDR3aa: CASRAGQGPYEQYF; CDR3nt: TGTGCCAGTCGCGCCGGACAGGGTCCCTACGAGCAGTACTTC
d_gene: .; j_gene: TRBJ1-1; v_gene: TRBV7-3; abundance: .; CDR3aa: CASSLTGVDTEAFF; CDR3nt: TGTGCCAGCAGCCTGACCGGGGTCGACACTGAAGCTTTCTTT
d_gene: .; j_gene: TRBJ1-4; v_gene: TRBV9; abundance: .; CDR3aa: CASTSGSSEKLFF; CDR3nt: TGTGCCAGCACCTCCGGGTCGAGTGAAAAACTGTTTTTT
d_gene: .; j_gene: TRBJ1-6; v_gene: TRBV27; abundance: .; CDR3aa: CASSLFGRNSYNSPLHF; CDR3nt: TGTGCCAGCAGTTTATTTGGCAGGAACTCCTATAATTCACCCCTCCACTTT
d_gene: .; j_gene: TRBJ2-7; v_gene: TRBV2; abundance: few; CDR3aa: CASRKAGENYEQYF; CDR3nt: TGTGCCAGCAGGAAGGCAGGGGAGAATTACGAGCAGTACTTC
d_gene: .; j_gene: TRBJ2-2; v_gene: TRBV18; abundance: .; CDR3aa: CASSRATVADTGELFF; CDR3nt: TGTGCCAGCTCACGAGCGACAGTCGCCGACACCGGGGAGCTGTTTTTT
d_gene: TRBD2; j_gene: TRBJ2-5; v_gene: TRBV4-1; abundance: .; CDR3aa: CASGKVERGSQETQYF; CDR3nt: TGCGCCAGCGGTAAAGTGGAGCGGGGGAGTCAAGAGACCCAGTACTTC
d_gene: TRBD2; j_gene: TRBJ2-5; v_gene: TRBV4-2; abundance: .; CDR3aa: CASSQGTSGVQETQYF; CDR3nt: TGTGCCAGCAGCCAAGGGACTAGCGGGGTCCAAGAGACCCAGTACTTC
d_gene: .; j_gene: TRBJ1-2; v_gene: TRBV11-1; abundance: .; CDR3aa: CASSLIDGAGGYTF; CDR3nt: TGTGCCAGCAGCTTAATCGATGGAGCGGGGGGCTACACCTTC
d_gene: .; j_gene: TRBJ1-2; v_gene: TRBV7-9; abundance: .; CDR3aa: CASSLVERRGDFGYTF; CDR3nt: TGTGCCAGCAGCTTAGTTGAGCGCAGGGGTGACTTCGGCTACACCTTC
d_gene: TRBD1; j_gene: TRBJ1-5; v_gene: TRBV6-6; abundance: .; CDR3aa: CASKQGFNSFQHF; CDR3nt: TGTGCCAGTAAACAGGGGTTTAATTCTTTCCAGCATTTT
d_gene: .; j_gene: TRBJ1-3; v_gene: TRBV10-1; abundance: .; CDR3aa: CASSEAGCSGNTIYF; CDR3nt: TGCGCCAGCAGTGAGGCAGGCTGCTCTGGAAACACCATATATTTT
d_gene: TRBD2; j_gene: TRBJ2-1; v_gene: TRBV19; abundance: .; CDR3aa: CASSMGGLAGNEQFF; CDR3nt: TGTGCCAGTAGTATGGGGGGACTAGCAGGGAATGAGCAGTTCTTC
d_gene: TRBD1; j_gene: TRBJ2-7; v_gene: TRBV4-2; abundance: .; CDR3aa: CASSPGQGGSYEQYF; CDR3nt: TGTGCCAGCAGCCCGGGACAGGGGGGGTCCTACGAGCAGTACTTC
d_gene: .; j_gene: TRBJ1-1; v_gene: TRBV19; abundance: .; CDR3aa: CASSIASRANTEAFF; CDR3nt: TGTGCCAGTAGTATAGCATCCAGGGCGAACACTGAAGCTTTCTTT
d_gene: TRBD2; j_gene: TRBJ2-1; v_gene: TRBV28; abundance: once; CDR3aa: CASSALLAGSYNEQFF; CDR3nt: TGTGCCAGCAGTGCCCTACTAGCGGGGTCCTACAATGAGCAGTTCTTC
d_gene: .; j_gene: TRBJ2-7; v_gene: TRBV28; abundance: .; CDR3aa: CASSLEVGSYEQYF; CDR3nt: TGTGCCAGCAGTTTAGAGGTAGGCTCCTACGAGCAGTACTTC
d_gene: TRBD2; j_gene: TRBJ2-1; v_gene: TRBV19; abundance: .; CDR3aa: CASSKGRGSTSYNEQFF; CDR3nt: TGTGCCAGTAGTAAGGGGAGGGGATCTACCTCCTACAATGAGCAGTTCTTC
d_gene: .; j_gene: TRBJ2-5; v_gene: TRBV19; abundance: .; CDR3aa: CASSLGGARGTQYF; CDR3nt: TGTGCCAGTAGCCTAGGGGGGGCGCGGGGGACCCAGTACTTC
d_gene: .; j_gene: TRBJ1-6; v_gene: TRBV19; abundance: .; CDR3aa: CASSIRGIDSPLHF; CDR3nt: TGTGCCAGTAGTATAAGGGGGATCGATTCACCCCTCCACTTT
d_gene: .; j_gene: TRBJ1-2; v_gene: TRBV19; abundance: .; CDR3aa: CASSRGSMDYGYTF; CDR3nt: TGTGCCAGTAGTAGGGGCAGCATGGACTATGGCTACACCTTC
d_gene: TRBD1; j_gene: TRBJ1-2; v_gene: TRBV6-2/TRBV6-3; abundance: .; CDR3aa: CASSLWDRSTNYGYTF; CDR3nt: TGTGCCAGCAGTCTGTGGGACAGGTCTACTAACTATGGCTACACCTTC
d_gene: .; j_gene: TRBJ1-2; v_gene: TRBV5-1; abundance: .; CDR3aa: CASSLNTVRAYGYTF; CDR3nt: TGCGCCAGCAGCCTGAATACAGTGCGGGCCTATGGCTACACCTTC
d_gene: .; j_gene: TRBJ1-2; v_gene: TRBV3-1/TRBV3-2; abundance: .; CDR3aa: CASSQSAEGYGYTF; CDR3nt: TGTGCCAGCAGCCAATCAGCGGAGGGCTATGGCTACACCTTC
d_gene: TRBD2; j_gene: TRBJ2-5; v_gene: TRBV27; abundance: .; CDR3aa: CASIHPGTSDKKRETQYF; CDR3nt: TGTGCCAGCATCCACCCCGGGACTAGCGACAAAAAGCGGGAGACCCAGTACTTC
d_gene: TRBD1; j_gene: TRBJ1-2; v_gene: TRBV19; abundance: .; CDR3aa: CASSFGQGRGYGYTF; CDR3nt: TGTGCCAGTAGTTTCGGACAGGGGCGCGGGTATGGCTACACCTTC
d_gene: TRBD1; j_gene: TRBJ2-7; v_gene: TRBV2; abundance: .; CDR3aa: CASRREQGAPYEQYF; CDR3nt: TGTGCCAGCAGGCGGGAACAGGGGGCTCCCTACGAGCAGTACTTC
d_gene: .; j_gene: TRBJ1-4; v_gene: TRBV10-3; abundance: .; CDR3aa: CAISEQGEKLFF; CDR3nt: TGTGCCATCAGTGAACAGGGTGAGAAACTGTTTTTT
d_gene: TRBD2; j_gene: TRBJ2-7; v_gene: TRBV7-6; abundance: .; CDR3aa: CASSLGLAGFSYEQYF; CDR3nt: TGTGCCAGCAGCTTGGGACTAGCGGGGTTCTCCTACGAGCAGTACTTC
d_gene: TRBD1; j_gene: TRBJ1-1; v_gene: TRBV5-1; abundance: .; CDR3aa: CASSSGTGDNTEAFF; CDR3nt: TGCGCCAGCAGCTCCGGGACAGGGGATAACACTGAAGCTTTCTTT
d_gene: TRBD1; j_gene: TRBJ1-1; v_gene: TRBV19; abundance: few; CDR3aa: CASSTTGPNTEAFF; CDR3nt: TGTGCCAGTAGTACGACAGGGCCGAACACTGAAGCTTTCTTT
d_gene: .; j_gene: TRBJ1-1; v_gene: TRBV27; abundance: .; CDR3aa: CASSWGRRNTEAFF; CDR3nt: TGTGCCAGCAGTTGGGGCCGGAGGAACACTGAAGCTTTCTTT
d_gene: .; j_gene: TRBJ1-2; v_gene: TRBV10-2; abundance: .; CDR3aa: CASSERPGSVYGYTF; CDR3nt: TGCGCCAGCAGTGAGAGGCCAGGGTCGGTCTATGGCTACACCTTC
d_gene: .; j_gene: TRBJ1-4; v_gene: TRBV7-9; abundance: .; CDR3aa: CASSTDSRVNEKLFF; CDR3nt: TGTGCCAGCAGCACCGACAGCCGCGTTAATGAAAAACTGTTTTTT
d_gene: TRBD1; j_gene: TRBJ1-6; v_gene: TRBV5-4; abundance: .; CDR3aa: CASSLQGQTNSPLHF; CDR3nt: TGTGCCAGCAGCTTGCAGGGACAGACTAATTCACCCCTCCACTTT
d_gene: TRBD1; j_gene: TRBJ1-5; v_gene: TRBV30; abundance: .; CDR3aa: CAWSVQGDQLPQHF; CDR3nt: TGTGCCTGGAGTGTACAGGGGGATCAGCTGCCCCAGCATTTT
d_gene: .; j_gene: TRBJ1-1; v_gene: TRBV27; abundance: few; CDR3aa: CASSPINAGGGAFF; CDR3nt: TGTGCCAGCAGTCCCATAAACGCGGGCGGGGGAGCTTTCTTT
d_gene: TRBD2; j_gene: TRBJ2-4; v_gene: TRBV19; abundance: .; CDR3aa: CASSIGSGGVLAKNIQYF; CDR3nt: TGTGCCAGTAGTATAGGTAGCGGGGGGGTTCTAGCCAAAAACATTCAGTACTTC
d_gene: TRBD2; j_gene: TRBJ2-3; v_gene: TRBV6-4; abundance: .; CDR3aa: CASSSTSGGSDTQYF; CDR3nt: TGTGCCAGCAGTTCGACTAGCGGGGGATCAGATACGCAGTATTTT
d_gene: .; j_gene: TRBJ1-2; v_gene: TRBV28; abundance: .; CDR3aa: CASSPNRQVYGYTF; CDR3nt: TGTGCCAGCAGCCCAAATCGACAGGTCTATGGCTACACCTTC
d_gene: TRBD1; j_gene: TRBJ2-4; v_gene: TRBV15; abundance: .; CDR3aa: CATSRGRGTGLAKNIQYF; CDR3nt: TGTGCCACCAGCAGAGGCAGAGGGACAGGGCTAGCCAAAAACATTCAGTACTTC
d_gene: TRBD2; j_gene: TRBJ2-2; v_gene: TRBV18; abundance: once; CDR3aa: CASSPLAGGTNTGELFF; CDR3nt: TGTGCCAGCTCACCTCTAGCGGGGGGTACGAACACCGGGGAGCTGTTTTTT
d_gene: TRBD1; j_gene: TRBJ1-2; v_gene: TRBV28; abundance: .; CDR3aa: CASREHTGTGPYGYTF; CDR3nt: TGTGCCAGCAGAGAGCATACCGGGACAGGACCTTATGGCTACACCTTC
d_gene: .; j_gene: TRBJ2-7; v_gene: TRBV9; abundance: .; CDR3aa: CASSATPQGYEQYF; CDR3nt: TGTGCCAGCAGCGCCACCCCCCAGGGTTACGAGCAGTACTTC
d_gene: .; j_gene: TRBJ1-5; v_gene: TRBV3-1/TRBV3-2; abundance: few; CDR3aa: CASSLGRGNQPQHF; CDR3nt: TGTGCCAGCAGCTTAGGCCGGGGCAATCAGCCCCAGCATTTT
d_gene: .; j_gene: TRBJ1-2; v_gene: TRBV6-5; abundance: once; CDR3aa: CASIPTGNYGYTF; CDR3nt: TGTGCCAGCATCCCGACAGGCAACTATGGCTACACCTTC
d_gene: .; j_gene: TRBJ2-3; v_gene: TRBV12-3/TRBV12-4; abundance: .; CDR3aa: CASSGGNQQYF; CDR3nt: TGTGCCAGCAGTGGCGGGAACCAGCAGTATTTT
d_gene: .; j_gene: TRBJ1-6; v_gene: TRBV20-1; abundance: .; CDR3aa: CSASPGEGSPLHF; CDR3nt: TGCAGTGCTAGTCCGGGTGAAGGCTCACCCCTCCACTTT
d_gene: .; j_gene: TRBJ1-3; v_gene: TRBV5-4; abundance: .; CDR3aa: CASSFQGRGSGNTIYF; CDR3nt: TGTGCCAGCAGCTTCCAGGGTCGCGGCTCTGGAAACACCATATATTTT
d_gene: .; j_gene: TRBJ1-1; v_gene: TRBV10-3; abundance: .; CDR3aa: CAIRTQGLNTEAFF; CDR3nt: TGTGCCATCAGGACTCAGGGGTTGAACACTGAAGCTTTCTTT
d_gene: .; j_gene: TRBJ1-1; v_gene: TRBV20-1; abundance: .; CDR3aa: CSARPGAEAFF; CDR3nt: TGCAGTGCTAGACCGGGAGCTGAAGCTTTCTTT
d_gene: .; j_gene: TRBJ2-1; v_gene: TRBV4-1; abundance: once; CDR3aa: CASSQDGVVHPYNEQFF; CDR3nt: TGCGCCAGCAGCCAAGATGGAGTCGTACACCCATACAATGAGCAGTTCTTC